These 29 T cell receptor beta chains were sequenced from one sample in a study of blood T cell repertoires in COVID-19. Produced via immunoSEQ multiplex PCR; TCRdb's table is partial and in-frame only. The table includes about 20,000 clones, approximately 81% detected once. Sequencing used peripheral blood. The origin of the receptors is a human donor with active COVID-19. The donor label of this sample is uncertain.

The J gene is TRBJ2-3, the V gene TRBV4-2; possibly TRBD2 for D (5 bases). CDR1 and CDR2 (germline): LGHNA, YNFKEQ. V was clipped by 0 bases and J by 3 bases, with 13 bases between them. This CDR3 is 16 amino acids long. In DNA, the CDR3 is TGTGCCAGCAGCCAAGATCTAGCCACTAGGACAGATACGCAGTATTTT. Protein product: CASSQDLATRTDTQYF.

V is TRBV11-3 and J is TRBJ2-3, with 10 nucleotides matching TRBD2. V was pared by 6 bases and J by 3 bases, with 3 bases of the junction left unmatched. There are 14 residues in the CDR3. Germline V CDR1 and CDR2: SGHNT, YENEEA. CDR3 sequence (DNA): TGTGCCAGCAGGATGGGACTAGCGACAGATACGCAGTATTTT. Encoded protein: CASRMGLATDTQYF.

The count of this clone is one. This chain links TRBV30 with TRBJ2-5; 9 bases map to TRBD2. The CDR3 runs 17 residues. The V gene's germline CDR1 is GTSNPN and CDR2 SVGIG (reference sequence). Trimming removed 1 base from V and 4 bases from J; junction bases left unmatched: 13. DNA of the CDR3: TGTGCCTGGAGTGCGGCTAGCGGGGATCGTTTAGGAGAGACCCAGTACTTC. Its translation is CAWSAASGDRLGETQYF.

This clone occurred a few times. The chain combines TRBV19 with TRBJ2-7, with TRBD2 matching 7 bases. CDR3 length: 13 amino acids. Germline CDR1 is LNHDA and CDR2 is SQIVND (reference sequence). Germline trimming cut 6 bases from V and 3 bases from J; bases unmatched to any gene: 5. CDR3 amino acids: CASSRPGGYEQYF. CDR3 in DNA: TGTGCCAGTAGCCGGCCGGGAGGCTACGAGCAGTACTTC.

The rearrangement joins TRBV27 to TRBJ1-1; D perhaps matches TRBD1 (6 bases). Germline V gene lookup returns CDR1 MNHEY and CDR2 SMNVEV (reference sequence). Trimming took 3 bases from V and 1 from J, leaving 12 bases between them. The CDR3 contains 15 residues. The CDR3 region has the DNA TGTGCCAGCAGTTTCTCCGAACAGGGGAACACTGAAGCTTTCTTT. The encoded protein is CASSFSEQGNTEAFF.

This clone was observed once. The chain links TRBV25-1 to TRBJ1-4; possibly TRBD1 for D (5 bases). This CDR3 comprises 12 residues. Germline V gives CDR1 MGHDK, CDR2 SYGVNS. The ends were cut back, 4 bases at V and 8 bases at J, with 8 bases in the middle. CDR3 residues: CASSAGYEKLFF. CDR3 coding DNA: TGTGCCAGCAGTGCAGGGTACGAAAAACTGTTTTTT.

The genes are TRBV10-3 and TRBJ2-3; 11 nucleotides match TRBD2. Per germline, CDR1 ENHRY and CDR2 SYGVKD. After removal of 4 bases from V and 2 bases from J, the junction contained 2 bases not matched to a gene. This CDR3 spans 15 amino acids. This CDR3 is CAISGLAGTTDTQYF. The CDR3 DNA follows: TGTGCCATCAGTGGACTAGCGGGGACCACAGATACGCAGTATTTT.

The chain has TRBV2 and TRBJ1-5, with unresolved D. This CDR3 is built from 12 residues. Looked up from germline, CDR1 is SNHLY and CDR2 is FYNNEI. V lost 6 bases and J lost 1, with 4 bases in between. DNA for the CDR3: TGTGCCAGCAGCGTAAGCAATCAGCCCCAGCATTTT. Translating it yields CASSVSNQPQHF.

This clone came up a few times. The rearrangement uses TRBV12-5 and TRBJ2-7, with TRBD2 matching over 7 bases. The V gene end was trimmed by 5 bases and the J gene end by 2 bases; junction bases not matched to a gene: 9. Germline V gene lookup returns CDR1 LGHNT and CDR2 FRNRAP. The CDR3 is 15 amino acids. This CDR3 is CASGPSGIPTYEQYF. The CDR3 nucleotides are TGTGCTAGTGGTCCCAGCGGGATTCCCACCTACGAGCAGTACTTC.

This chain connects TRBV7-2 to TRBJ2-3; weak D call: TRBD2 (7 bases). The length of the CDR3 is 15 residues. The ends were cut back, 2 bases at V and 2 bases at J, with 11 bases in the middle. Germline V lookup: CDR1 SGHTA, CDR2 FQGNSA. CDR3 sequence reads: CASSLRGANTDTQYF. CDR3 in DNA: TGTGCCAGCAGCTTACGGGGGGCGAACACAGATACGCAGTATTTT.

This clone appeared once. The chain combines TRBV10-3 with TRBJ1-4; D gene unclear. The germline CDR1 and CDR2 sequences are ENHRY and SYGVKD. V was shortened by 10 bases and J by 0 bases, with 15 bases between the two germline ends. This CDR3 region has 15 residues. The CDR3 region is CATRGFTSTNEKLFF. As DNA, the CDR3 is TGTGCCACCCGAGGGTTTACTTCAACTAATGAAAAACTGTTTTTT.

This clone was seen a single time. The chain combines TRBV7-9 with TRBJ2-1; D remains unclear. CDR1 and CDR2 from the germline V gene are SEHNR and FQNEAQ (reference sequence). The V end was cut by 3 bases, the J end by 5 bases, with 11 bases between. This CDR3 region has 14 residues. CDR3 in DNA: TGTGCCAGCAGCTTCGCGTCTTTCAACAATGAGCAGTTCTTC. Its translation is CASSFASFNNEQFF. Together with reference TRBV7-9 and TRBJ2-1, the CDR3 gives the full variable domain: DTGVSQNPRHKITKRGQNVTFRCDPISEHNRLYWYRQTLGQGPEFLTYFQNEAQLEKSRLLSDRFSAERPKGSFSTLEIQRTEQGDSAMYLCASSFASFNNEQFFGPGTRLTVL.

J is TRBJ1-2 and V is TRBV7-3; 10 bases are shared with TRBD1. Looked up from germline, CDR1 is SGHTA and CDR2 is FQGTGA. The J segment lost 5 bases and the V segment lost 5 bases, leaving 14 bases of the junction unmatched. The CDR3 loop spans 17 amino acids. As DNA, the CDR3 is TGTGCCAGCAGCCCCACCCCCGGACAGGGGGGGATTTATGGCTACACCTTC. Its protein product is CASSPTPGQGGIYGYTF.

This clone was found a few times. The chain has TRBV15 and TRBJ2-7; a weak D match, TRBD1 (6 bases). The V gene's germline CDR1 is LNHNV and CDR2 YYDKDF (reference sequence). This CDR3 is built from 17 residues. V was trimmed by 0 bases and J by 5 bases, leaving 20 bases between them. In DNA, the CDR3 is TGTGCCACCAGCAGAGACGACACAGGGAGTCTATTCGACGAGCAGTACTTC. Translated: CATSRDDTGSLFDEQYF.

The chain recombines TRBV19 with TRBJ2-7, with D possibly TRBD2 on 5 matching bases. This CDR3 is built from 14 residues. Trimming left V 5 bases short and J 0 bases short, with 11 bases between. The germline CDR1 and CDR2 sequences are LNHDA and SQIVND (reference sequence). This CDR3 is CASSYGRSSYEQYF. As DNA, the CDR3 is TGTGCCAGTAGTTATGGGAGAAGCTCCTACGAGCAGTACTTC.

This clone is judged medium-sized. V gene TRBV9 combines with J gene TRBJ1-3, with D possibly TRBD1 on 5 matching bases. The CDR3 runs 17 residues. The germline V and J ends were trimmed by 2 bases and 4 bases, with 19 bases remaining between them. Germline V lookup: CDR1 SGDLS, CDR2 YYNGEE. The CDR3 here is CASSVSRLGDLGNTIYF. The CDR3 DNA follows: TGTGCCAGCAGCGTCTCACGCCTGGGGGACTTAGGAAACACCATATATTTT.

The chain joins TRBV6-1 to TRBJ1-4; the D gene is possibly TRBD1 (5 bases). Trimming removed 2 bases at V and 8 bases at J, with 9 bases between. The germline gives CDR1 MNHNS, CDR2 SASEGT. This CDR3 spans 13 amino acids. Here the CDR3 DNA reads TGTGCCAGCAGTGAACAGGGAGGCGAAAAACTGTTTTTT. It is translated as CASSEQGGEKLFF.

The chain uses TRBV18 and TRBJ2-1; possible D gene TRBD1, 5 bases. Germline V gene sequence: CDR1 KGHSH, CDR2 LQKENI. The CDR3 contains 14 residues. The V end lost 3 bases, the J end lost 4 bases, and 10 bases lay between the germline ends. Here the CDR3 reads CASSPSTVYNEQFF. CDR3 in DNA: TGTGCCAGCTCACCCTCGACAGTTTACAATGAGCAGTTCTTC.

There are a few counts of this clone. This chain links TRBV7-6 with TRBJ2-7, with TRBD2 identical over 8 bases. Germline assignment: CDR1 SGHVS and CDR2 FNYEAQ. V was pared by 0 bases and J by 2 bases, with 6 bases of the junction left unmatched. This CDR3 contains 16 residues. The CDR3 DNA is TGTGCCAGCAGCTTAGCGGAAGCGGGAGCTCCCTACGAGCAGTACTTC. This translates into CASSLAEAGAPYEQYF.

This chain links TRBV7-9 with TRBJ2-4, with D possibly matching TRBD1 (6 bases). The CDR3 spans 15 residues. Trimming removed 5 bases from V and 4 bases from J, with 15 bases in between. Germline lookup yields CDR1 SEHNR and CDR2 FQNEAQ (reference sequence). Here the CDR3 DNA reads TGTGCCAGCAGCCCTGACAGGATCCTAAAAAACATTCAGTACTTC. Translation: CASSPDRILKNIQYF.

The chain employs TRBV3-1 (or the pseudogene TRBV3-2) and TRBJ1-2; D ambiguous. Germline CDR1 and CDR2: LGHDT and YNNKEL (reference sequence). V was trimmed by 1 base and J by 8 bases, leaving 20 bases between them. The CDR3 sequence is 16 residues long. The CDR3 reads CASSQARSGSIRGYTF. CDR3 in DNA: TGTGCCAGCAGCCAAGCGCGGTCCGGGAGTATACGGGGCTACACCTTC.

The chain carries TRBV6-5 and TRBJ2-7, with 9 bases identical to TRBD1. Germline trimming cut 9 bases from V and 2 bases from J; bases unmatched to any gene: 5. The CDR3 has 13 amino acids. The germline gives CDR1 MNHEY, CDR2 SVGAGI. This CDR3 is CASRGTGTYEQYF. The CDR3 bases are TGTGCCAGTCGCGGGACAGGGACCTACGAGCAGTACTTC.

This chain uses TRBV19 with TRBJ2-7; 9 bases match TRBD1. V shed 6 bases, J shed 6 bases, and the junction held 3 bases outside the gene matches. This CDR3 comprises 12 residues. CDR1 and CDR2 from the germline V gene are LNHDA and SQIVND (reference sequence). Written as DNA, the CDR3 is TGTGCCAGTAGGACGGACAGGGGCGAGCAGTACTTC. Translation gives CASRTDRGEQYF.

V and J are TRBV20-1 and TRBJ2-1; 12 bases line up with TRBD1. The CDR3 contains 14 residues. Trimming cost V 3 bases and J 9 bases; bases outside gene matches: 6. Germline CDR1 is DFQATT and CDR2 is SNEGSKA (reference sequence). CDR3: CSASAGTGGTEQFF. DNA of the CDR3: TGCAGTGCTAGTGCCGGGACAGGGGGCACTGAGCAGTTCTTC.

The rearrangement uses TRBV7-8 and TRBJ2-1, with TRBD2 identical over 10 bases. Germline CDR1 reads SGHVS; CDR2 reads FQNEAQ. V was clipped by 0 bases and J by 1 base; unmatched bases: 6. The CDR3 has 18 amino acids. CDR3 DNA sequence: TGTGCCAGCAGCTTAGCCTCTAGCGGGAGTTATTCCTACAATGAGCAGTTCTTC. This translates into CASSLASSGSYSYNEQFF.

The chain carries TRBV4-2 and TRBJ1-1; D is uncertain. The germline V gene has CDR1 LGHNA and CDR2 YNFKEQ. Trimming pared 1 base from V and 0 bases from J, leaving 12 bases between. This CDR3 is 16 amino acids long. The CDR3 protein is CASSQAEQLLNTEAFF. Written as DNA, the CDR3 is TGTGCCAGCAGCCAAGCCGAACAGCTCTTGAACACTGAAGCTTTCTTT.

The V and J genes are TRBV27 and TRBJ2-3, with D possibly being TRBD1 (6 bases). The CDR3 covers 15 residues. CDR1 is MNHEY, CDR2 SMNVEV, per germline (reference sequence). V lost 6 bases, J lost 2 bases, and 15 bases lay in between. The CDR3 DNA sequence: TGTGCCAGCAGGGCCGGGACACAACCCACAGATACGCAGTATTTT. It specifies CASRAGTQPTDTQYF.

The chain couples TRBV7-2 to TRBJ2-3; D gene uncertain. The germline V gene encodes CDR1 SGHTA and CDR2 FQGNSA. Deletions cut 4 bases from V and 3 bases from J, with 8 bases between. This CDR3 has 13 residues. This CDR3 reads CASSSYRTDTQYF. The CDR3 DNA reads TGTGCCAGCAGCTCGTATCGGACAGATACGCAGTATTTT.

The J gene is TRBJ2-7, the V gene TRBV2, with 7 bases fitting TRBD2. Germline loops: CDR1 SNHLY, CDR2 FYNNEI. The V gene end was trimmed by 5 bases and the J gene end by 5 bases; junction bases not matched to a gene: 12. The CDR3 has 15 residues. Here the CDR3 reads CASSPWAGEVHEQYF. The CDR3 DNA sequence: TGTGCCAGCAGTCCTTGGGCGGGAGAGGTACACGAGCAGTACTTC.